The sequence of this TCR beta chain was determined in a study of regulatory T cells in long-lasting Graves disease. The CDR3 is 15 residues long. V lost 3 bases to trimming and J lost 7 bases; unmatched junction nucleotides: 5. Germline V gene lookup returns CDR1 LGHDT and CDR2 YNNKEL (reference sequence). Arm-PCR of CDR3 regions and iRepertoire HTBI primers were the basis on which TCR beta libraries were built. Per the original methods: Overall, samples carried approximately 56 TRBV and around 13 TRBJ segments. Each CDR3 protein gets one entry after TCRdb re-called the multiplex PCR reads with MiXCR. The V and J calls reflect TCRdb's pipeline rather than the authors' work. Of about 500,000 distinct CDR3 sequences in the sample, around 13% were seen once. As to time point: newly diagnosed GD, antithyroid drugs for less than 3 months. The TCR library used RNA extracted from PBMCs. These data were also filed under a second study, of T cells in Graves' hyperthyroidism and ophthalmopathy. That report adds: Most thyroid clonotypes that were expanded above 0.001 also turned up in blood.

V gene TRBV3-1 combines with J gene TRBJ2-1; 11 positions match TRBD2. This sample comprised peripheral blood mononuclear cells (PBMCs), obtained at new diagnosis, from a patient treated with antithyroid drugs. The sequence was obtained from a woman in her thirties with Graves disease. The CDR3 bases are TGTGCCAGCAGCCAGTCGGCTAGCGGGAGGAATGAGCAGTTCTTC. Its protein is CASSQSASGRNEQFF.